This T cell receptor beta chain originates from a study of blood T cell repertoires in COVID-19. The wider study: Donors in the United States, Italy and Spain gave samples during acute or convalescent COVID-19.

Per the study methods: Scientists estimated how many nucleated cells there were by amplifying reference gene primers. Assay: immunoSEQ multiplex PCR; the TCRdb copy retains only in-frame clones and omits some. V, J and clone size derive from that table, while D and trimming were established from the DNA sequence. The sample gives over 200,000 clones, about 85% of which show up once; roughly a sixth is in the top ten. Germline V CDR1 and CDR2: SGHTA, FQGNSA. CDR3 length: 16 residues. V lost 1 base and J lost 5; bases outside the gene matches: 8. This clone has a single count. Clinical history as reported by participants underpinned cohort assignment. Each recovered donor of Cohort 3 presented with two negative PCRs, clearance, or symptom resolution.

Sequenced material: PBMCs or T cells enriched from blood (not recorded which). The sequence was collected from a man aged 35-49 years who had recovered from COVID-19. The chain carries TRBV7-2 and TRBJ2-5, with 9 bases that match TRBD1. The CDR3 protein is CASSLVYRGLSETQYF. The CDR3, as DNA: TGTGCCAGCAGCTTAGTTTACAGGGGGCTTTCGGAGACCCAGTACTTC.